This TCR beta chain emerged from a study of blood T cell repertoires in COVID-19. On the study more broadly: PBMCs, B-cell-depleted T cells, or T cells provided the cDNA or gDNA that made up the material.

Assay used: immunoSEQ multiplex PCR; TCRdb lists only in-frame clones, some missing. The sample has approximately 320,000 clones, roughly 90% seen once. CDR1 is SGHAT, CDR2 FQNNGV, per germline. Trimming took 1 base from V and 11 from J, leaving 11 bases between them. The CDR3 spans 13 residues. The chain recombines TRBV11-2 with TRBJ1-4, with D perhaps matching TRBD1 (6 bases). The TCR was taken from a man in his 60s who had recovered from COVID-19. Material for sequencing was PBMCs or T cells enriched from blood (not recorded which). CDR3: CASSLVRGRKLFF. DNA of the CDR3: TGTGCCAGCAGCTTAGTGCGGGGGCGGAAACTGTTTTTT.